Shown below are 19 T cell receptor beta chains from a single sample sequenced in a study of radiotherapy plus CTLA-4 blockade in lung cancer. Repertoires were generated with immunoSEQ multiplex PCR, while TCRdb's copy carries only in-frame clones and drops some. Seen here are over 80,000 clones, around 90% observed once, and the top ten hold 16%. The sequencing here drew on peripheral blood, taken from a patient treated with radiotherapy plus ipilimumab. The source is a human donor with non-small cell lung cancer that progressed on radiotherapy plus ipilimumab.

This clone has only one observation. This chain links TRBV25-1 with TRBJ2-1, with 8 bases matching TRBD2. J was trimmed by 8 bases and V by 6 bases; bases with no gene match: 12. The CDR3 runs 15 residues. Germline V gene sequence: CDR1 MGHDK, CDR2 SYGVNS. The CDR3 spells CASRQTGLVWHEQFF. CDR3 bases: TGTGCCAGCAGACAAACGGGACTAGTCTGGCATGAGCAGTTCTTC.

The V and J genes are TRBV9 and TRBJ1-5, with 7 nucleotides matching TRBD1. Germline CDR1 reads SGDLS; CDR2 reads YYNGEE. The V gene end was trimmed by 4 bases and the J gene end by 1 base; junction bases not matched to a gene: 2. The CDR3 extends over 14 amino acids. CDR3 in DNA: TGTGCCAGCAGCCGGGACAGAAGCAATCAGCCCCAGCATTTT. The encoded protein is CASSRDRSNQPQHF.

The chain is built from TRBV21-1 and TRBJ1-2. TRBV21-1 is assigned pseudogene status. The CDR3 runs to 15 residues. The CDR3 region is CASRGFPGRQLGYTF. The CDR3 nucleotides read TGTGCCAGCAGAGGATTCCCGGGTCGCCAATTGGGCTACACCTTC.

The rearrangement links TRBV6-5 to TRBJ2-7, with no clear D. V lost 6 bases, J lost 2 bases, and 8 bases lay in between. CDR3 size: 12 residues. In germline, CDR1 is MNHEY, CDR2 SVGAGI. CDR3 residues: CASSPQAYEQYF. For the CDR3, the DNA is TGTGCCAGCAGCCCCCAGGCCTACGAGCAGTACTTC.

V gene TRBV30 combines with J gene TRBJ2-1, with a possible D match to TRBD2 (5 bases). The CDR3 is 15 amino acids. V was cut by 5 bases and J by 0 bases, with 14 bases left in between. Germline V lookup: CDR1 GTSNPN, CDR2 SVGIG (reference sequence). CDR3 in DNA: TGTGCCTGGGCCCCGGGGTTTAGCTCCTACAATGAGCAGTTCTTC. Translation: CAWAPGFSSYNEQFF.

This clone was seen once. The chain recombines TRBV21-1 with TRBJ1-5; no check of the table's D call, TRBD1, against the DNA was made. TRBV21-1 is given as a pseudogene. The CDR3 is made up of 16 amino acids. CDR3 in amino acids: CAICGQNRDSNQPQHF. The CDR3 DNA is TGTGCCATCTGCGGCCAAAACAGGGATAGCAATCAGCCCCAGCATTTT.

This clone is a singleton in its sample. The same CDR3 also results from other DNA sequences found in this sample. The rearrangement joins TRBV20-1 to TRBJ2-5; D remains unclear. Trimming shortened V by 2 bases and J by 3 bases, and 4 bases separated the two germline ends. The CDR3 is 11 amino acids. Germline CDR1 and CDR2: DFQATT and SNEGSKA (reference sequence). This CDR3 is CSARFEETQYF. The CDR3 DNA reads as TGCAGTGCTAGATTTGAAGAGACCCAGTACTTC.

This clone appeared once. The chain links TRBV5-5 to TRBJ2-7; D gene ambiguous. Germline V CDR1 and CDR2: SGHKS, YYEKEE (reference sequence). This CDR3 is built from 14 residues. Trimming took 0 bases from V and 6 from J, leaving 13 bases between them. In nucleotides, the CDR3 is TGTGCCAGCAGCTTGGCCGTCGGGTTTGGCGAGCAGTACTTC. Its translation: CASSLAVGFGEQYF.

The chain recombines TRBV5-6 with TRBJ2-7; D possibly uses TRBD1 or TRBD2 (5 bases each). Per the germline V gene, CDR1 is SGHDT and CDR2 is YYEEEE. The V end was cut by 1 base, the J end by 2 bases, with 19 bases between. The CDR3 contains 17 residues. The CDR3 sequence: CASSLSIGYPGPYEQYF. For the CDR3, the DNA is TGTGCCAGCAGCTTGAGTATAGGGTACCCGGGGCCCTACGAGCAGTACTTC. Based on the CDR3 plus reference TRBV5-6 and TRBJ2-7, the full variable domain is DAGVTQSPTHLIKTRGQQVTLRCSPKSGHDTVSWYQQALGQGPQFIFQYYEEEERQRGNFPDRFSGHQFPNYSSELNVNALLLGDSALYLCASSLSIGYPGPYEQYFGPGTRLTVT.

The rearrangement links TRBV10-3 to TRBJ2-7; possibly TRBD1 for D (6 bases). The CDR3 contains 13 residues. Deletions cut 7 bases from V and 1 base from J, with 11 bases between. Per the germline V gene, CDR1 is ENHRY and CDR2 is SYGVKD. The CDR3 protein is CAITGVGSYEQYF. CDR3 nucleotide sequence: TGTGCCATCACAGGGGTTGGGTCCTACGAGCAGTACTTC.

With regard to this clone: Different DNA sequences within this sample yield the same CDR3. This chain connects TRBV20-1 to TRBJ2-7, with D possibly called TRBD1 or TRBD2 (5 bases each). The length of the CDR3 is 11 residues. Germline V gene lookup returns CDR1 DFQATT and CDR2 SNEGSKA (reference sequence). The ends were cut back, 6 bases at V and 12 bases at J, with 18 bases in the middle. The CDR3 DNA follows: TGCAGTGCAGGGTTGGGGACCCAATGGTACTTC. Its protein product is CSAGLGTQWYF.

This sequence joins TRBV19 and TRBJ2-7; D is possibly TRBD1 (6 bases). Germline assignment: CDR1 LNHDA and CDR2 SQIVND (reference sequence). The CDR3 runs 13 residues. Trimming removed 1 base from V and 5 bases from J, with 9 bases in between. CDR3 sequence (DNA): TGTGCCAGTAGTATAGCCAGGGGAGACGAGCAGTACTTC. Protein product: CASSIARGDEQYF. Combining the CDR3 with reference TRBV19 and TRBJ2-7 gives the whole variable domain DGGITQSPKYLFRKEGQNVTLSCEQNLNHDAMYWYRQDPGQGLRLIYYSQIVNDFQKGDIAEGYSVSREKKESFPLTVTSAQKNPTAFYLCASSIARGDEQYFGPGTRLTVT.

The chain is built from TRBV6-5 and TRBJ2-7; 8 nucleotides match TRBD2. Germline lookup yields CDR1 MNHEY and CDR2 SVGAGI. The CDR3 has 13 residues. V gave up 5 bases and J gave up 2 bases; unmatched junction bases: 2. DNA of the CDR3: TGTGCCAGCAGTGAGGGACTAGCCTACGAGCAGTACTTC. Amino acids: CASSEGLAYEQYF.

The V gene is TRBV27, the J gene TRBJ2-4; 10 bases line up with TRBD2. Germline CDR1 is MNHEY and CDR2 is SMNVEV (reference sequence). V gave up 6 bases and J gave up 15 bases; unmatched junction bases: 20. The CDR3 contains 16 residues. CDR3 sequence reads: CASRWDKHQTSGVRYF. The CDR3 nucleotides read TGTGCCAGCAGGTGGGACAAACACCAAACTAGCGGGGTGAGGTACTTC.

The CDR3 DNA is TGTGCCAGCAGCTTGTCCGGGTCCAACACTGAAGCTTTCTTT. Translation: CASSLSGSNTEAFF. The rearrangement uses TRBV5-4 and TRBJ1-1; D is unclear. The CDR3 spans 14 residues. Between the trimmed V and J ends, which lost 1 base and 2 bases, there was a span of 9 bases. The germline CDR1 and CDR2 sequences are SGHNT and YYREEE (reference sequence).

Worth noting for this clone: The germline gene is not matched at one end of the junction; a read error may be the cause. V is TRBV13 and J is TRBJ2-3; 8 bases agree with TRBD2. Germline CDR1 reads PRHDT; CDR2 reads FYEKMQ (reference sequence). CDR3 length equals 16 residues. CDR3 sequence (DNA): TGTGCCAGCAGCCTAGGGGCGGGGGGACCCACAGATACGCAGTATTTT. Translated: CASSLGAGGPTDTQYF.

The CDR3 DNA follows: TGTGCCAGTAGTGACCGGCCCCAAGAGACCCAGTACTTC. Translated, it gives CASSDRPQETQYF. This chain connects TRBV19 to TRBJ2-5; D remains unclear. There are 13 residues in the CDR3. The germline CDR1 and CDR2 sequences are LNHDA and SQIVND (reference sequence). Trimming stripped 5 bases from V and 1 base from J, with 8 bases between.

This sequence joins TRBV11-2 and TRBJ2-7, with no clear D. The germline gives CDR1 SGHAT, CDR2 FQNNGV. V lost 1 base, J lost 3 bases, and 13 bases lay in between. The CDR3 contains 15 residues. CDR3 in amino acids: CASSLVTLGYYEQYF. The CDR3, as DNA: TGTGCCAGCAGCTTAGTAACACTTGGTTACTACGAGCAGTACTTC.

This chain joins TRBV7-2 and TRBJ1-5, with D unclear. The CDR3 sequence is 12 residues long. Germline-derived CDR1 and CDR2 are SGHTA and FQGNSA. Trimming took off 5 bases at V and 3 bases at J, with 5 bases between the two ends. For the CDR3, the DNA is TGTGCCAGCAGCCTGTACAATCAGCCCCAGCATTTT. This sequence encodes CASSLYNQPQHF. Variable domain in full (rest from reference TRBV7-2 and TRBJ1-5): GAGVSQSPSNKVTEKGKDVELRCDPISGHTALYWYRQSLGQGLEFLIYFQGNSAPDKSGLPSDRFSAERTGGSVSTLTIQRTQQEDSAVYLCASSLYNQPQHFGDGTRLSIL.